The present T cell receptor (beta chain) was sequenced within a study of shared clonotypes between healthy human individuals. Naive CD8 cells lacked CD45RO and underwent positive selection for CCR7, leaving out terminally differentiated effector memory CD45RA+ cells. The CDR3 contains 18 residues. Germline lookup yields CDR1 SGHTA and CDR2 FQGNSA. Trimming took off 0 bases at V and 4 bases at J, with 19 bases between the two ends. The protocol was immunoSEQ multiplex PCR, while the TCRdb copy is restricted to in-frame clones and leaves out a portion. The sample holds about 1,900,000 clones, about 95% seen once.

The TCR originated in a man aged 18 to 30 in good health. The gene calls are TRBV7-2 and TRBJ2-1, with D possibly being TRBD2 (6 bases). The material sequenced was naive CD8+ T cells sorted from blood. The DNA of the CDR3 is TGTGCCAGCAGCTTAGCGTTTGGAAGCGGGCCCTCTTACAATGAGCAGTTCTTC. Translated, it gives CASSLAFGSGPSYNEQFF. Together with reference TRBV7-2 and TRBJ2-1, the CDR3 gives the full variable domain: GAGVSQSPSNKVTEKGKDVELRCDPISGHTALYWYRQSLGQGLEFLIYFQGNSAPDKSGLPSDRFSAERTGGSVSTLTIQRTQQEDSAVYLCASSLAFGSGPSYNEQFFGPGTRLTVL.